This record concerns one TCR beta chain sequence. This clonotype was counted between two and nine times. There is no known antigen for this receptor. Base qualities are not provided; no much larger clone lies one nucleotide away. The sample originates from a study of CD8 T cells in ankylosing spondylitis (dated by TCRdb to between 2016 and 2019). As for the study more broadly: The study set out to find disease-linked TCR variants by profiling T cell receptor beta repertoires in ankylosing spondylitis patients and healthy donors. The full study cohort was made up of about 25 ankylosing spondylitis patients and 95 to 130 healthy donors. Peripheral blood was sampled, and synovial fluid was additionally collected from ankylosing spondylitis patients.

From cysteine to phenylalanine, the CDR3 is 15 amino acids long. Kept here is only the CDR3 DNA, which spans 45 bases and is read in frame from base 1. From V the trimming removes 4 bases and from J it removes 3 bases, while the gene matches leave 6 bases of the junction unaccounted for. CDR1 and CDR2 (SQVTM, ANQGSEA) derive from the germline V gene. The research as a whole found: Some motif variants were previously reported in synovial fluid and blood of reactive arthritis patients, suggesting common disease-initiation mechanisms. Blood from ankylosing spondylitis patients appeared to be characterized by a TCR beta motif made up of several highly homologous amino acid variants. The disease-linked clones had a CD8+ phenotype and were found at relatively low frequencies in peripheral blood. The disease-linked clones were reported as significantly enriched in matched synovial fluid samples from ankylosing spondylitis patients.

TCRdb records Illumina HiSeq 2500 as the sequencer. Quantitative 5'-RACE with molecular barcodes was the method used to prepare the TCR beta libraries. In the original analysis: A new computational method, built on a probabilistic model of VDJ rearrangement, was used to identify disease-linked TCR variants. The public reads were run again by TCRdb, first through fastp at Q25 and then through MiXCR, and only productive beta chains were kept. Under each unique CDR3 protein, matching rows form one entry showing the most common genes and DNA. The V and J calls follow TCRdb's processing rather than the paper's. A total of 700,000 or so distinct CDR3 sequences appear in this sample, around a fifth of them only once. Of the sample, about a fifth is held by the ten largest clones.

The sequence links TRBV29-1 to TRBJ2-2, with 9 bases matching TRBD2. Source material: blood, either unsorted or a sorted T cell fraction (not recorded which). The sequence derives from a male donor with ankylosing spondylitis. The CDR3 has the sequence CSVAEAGGDTGELFF. DNA sequence: TGCAGCGTTGCTGAAGCGGGGGGTGACACCGGGGAGCTGTTTTTT.